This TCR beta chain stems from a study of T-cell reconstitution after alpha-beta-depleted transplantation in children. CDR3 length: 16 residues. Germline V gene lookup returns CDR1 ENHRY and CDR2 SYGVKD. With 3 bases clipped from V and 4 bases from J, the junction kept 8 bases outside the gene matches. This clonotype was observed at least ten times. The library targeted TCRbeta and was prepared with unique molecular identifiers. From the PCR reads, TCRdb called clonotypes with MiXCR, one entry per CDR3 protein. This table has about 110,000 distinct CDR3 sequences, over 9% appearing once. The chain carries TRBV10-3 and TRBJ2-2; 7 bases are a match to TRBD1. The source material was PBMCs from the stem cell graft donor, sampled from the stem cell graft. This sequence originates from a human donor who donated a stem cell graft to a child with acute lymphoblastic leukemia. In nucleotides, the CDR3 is TGTGCCATCAGTGAACTGGTACAGGGGAGCACCGGGGAGCTGTTTTTT. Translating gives CAISELVQGSTGELFF.